The next 18 T cell receptor beta chains were all read from a single sample in a study of CD8 T cells in Susac syndrome. Random hexamers were used to reverse transcribe an amount of roughly 0.5 to 1 ug RNA. TCRdb processed the immunoSEQ multiplex PCR reads anew with MiXCR; each CDR3 protein has one entry. The profile shows approximately 200,000 distinct CDR3 sequences, 90% to 95% of them singletons. Material for sequencing was CD4+ T cells from PBMCs. Receptor source: a human donor with multiple sclerosis.

The chain employs TRBV9 and TRBJ2-1; D ambiguous. Trimming took 0 bases from V and 4 from J, leaving 5 bases between them. The germline V gene encodes CDR1 SGDLS and CDR2 YYNGEE. The CDR3 length is 13 residues. The CDR3 here is CASSVAQYNEQFF. The CDR3 nucleotides read TGTGCCAGCAGCGTAGCCCAATACAATGAGCAGTTCTTC.

V gene TRBV20-1 combines with J gene TRBJ2-7; 10 bases match TRBD2. The J segment lost 2 bases and the V segment lost 6 bases, leaving 13 bases of the junction unmatched. CDR1 and CDR2 (germline): DFQATT, SNEGSKA (reference sequence). The CDR3 loop spans 16 amino acids. The CDR3 loop reads CSALTSGYSGTYEQYF. CDR3 sequence (DNA): TGCAGTGCCTTGACTAGCGGGTACTCCGGGACCTACGAGCAGTACTTC.

This chain joins TRBV21-1 and TRBJ2-7. TRBV21-1 has pseudogene status. CDR3 size: 15 residues. The CDR3 DNA is TGTGCCAGCATCAACCCACAGGGAGTTCACTACGAGCAGTACTTC. This codes for CASINPQGVHYEQYF.

Here the CDR3 DNA reads TGTGCCAGCAGCGTAGCGGGACAGGGGAGTGACACTGAAGCTTTCTTT. It codes for CASSVAGQGSDTEAFF. J is TRBJ1-1 and V is TRBV9; 10 nucleotides agree with TRBD1. Trimming at V came to 0 bases and at J to 3 bases, leaving 5 bases not matched to a gene. The CDR3 loop spans 16 amino acids. Germline V gives CDR1 SGDLS, CDR2 YYNGEE.

The V call is TRBV6-1, the J call TRBJ2-6; D not certain. The CDR3 extends over 14 amino acids. CDR1 is MNHNS, CDR2 SASEGT, per germline. The CDR3 sequence: CAGLTRSGANVLTF. CDR3 bases: TGTGCGGGATTGACCCGCTCTGGGGCCAACGTCCTGACTTTC.

The chain links TRBV7-9 to TRBJ1-1, with D unclear. Per the germline V gene, CDR1 is SEHNR and CDR2 is FQNEAQ (reference sequence). V was clipped by 0 bases and J by 3 bases, with 8 bases between them. The CDR3 runs to 14 residues. The CDR3, as DNA: TGTGCCAGCAGCTTAGCGTCGACATACACTGAAGCTTTCTTT. Encoded protein: CASSLASTYTEAFF. The whole variable domain, remainder taken from reference TRBV7-9 and TRBJ1-1, is DTGVSQNPRHKITKRGQNVTFRCDPISEHNRLYWYRQTLGQGPEFLTYFQNEAQLEKSRLLSDRFSAERPKGSFSTLEIQRTEQGDSAMYLCASSLASTYTEAFFGQGTRLTVV.

The chain employs TRBV5-6 and TRBJ2-2; 7 bases match TRBD2. This CDR3 has 15 residues. Trimming took 2 bases from V and 6 from J; bases not matched to a gene: 7. From germline, CDR1 is SGHDT and CDR2 YYEEEE. The CDR3 DNA reads as TGTGCCAGCAGCTTAGAGGGAGGGATCGCCGGGGAGCTGTTTTTT. Protein product: CASSLEGGIAGELFF.

This clonotype was detected only a few times. J is TRBJ2-7 and V is TRBV30, with D tentatively TRBD1 (5 bases). V was shortened by 1 base and J by 5 bases, with 6 bases between the two germline ends. The V gene's germline CDR1 is GTSNPN and CDR2 SVGIG (reference sequence). CDR3 length: 11 amino acids. The CDR3, as DNA: TGTGCCTGGAGTGGCAGGGACGAGCAGTACTTC. Translating it yields CAWSGRDEQYF.

CDR3 DNA: TGTGCCAGCAGGTCCACAGCGGGGGTCACAGATACGCAGTATTTT. Translating it yields CASRSTAGVTDTQYF. V usage is TRBV2 and J usage is TRBJ2-3; 8 bases are a match to TRBD2. Losses at the gene ends were 6 bases for V and 2 bases for J; bases not matched to a gene: 7. Germline-derived CDR1 and CDR2 are SNHLY and FYNNEI. This CDR3 has 15 residues.

CDR3 DNA sequence: TGTGCCACCAGTGATCAGAAGCGGGAGCTGAACAATGAGCAGTTCTTC. Translating gives CATSDQKRELNNEQFF. V is TRBV24-1 and J is TRBJ2-1; 8 nucleotides match TRBD2. The CDR3 is 16 residues long. CDR1 and CDR2 (germline): KGHDR, SFDVKD. V dropped 3 bases and J dropped 5; count of bases not matched to a gene: 8.

The rearrangement links TRBV20-1 to TRBJ2-3; 7 bases match TRBD2. The CDR3 contains 12 residues. Germline V lookup: CDR1 DFQATT, CDR2 SNEGSKA (reference sequence). The DNA for the CDR3 is TGCAGGGTGAGCGGGATAGCGGATACGCAGTATTTT. It specifies CRVSGIADTQYF.

The chain links TRBV7-2 to TRBJ2-2, with 9 bases lining up with TRBD2. The ends lost 3 bases at V and 5 bases at J; junction bases unmatched: 1. The CDR3 has 14 amino acids. In germline, CDR1 is SGHTA, CDR2 FQGNSA. CDR3 sequence reads: CASSFSGRTGELFF. CDR3 DNA: TGTGCCAGCAGCTTTAGCGGGAGAACCGGGGAGCTGTTTTTT.

The rearrangement links TRBV29-1 to TRBJ1-4, with D possibly TRBD1 on 6 matching bases. The CDR3 is made up of 13 amino acids. Germline V gives CDR1 SQVTM, CDR2 ANQGSEA. The germline V and J ends were trimmed by 4 bases and 7 bases, with 13 bases remaining between them. The CDR3 DNA sequence: TGCAGCGTTGCGACAGGTAGCTCTGAAAAACTGTTTTTT. This translates into CSVATGSSEKLFF.

The chain joins TRBV12-3 or TRBV12-4 to TRBJ2-7; D possibly corresponds to TRBD1 (5 bases). The CDR3 sequence is 14 residues long. V was shortened by 4 bases and J by 5 bases, with 15 bases between the two germline ends. CDR3 sequence reads: CASSSRQYRDEQYF. CDR3 nucleotide sequence: TGTGCCAGCAGTTCTCGACAGTATAGGGACGAGCAGTACTTC.

V is TRBV5-1 and J is TRBJ2-1; unclear D gene. CDR1 is SGHRS, CDR2 YFSETQ, per germline. The CDR3 length is 12 residues. V was clipped by 1 base and J by 9 bases, with 8 bases between them. The CDR3: CASSLTNGEQFF. In DNA form, the CDR3 reads TGCGCCAGCAGCTTGACGAATGGTGAGCAGTTCTTC.

The CDR3: CASSLARWPEAFF. The CDR3 DNA reads TGTGCCAGCAGCTTGGCCAGGTGGCCTGAAGCTTTCTTT. The chain combines TRBV5-8 with TRBJ1-1; D remains ambiguous. Germline V CDR1 and CDR2: SGHTS, YDEGEE. This CDR3 is built from 13 residues. The ends were cut back, 0 bases at V and 6 bases at J, with 9 bases in the middle.

A single count supports this clonotype. V and J are TRBV20-1 and TRBJ2-7; D remains unclear. The CDR3 loop spans 14 amino acids. Trimming took off 6 bases at V and 7 bases at J, with 22 bases between the two ends. Germline values: CDR1 DFQATT, CDR2 SNEGSKA (reference sequence). The CDR3 spells CSANSPHLSREQYF. CDR3 sequence (DNA): TGCAGTGCCAATTCTCCCCATCTATCCCGGGAGCAGTACTTC.

V usage is TRBV12-3 or TRBV12-4 and J usage is TRBJ2-1; D is possibly TRBD2 (6 bases). The CDR3 has 13 amino acids. V was clipped by 3 bases and J by 8 bases, with 11 bases between them. The CDR3 DNA is TGTGCCAGCAGTTTGGCAGAGCGGGATGAGCAGTTCTTC. Residues: CASSLAERDEQFF.